These 27 T cell receptor beta chains were sequenced from one sample in a study of blood T cells in healthy people across ages. A second PCR of about 7 to 11 cycles used a sample-barcoded 5' primer and a J-beta primer mix. TCRdb analysed the 5' RACE reads with MiXCR anew, one entry per CDR3 protein. The table has 700,000 to 800,000 distinct CDR3 sequences, approximately 39% seen once. The sequenced sample was blood. These receptors were obtained from a woman aged 60-75 years in good health.

The V call is TRBV2, the J call TRBJ2-3; 7 bases agree with TRBD1. In germline, CDR1 is SNHLY, CDR2 FYNNEI. V shed 9 bases, J shed 4 bases, and the junction held 10 bases outside the gene matches. The CDR3 spans 14 residues. In nucleotides, the CDR3 is TGTGCCAGGGACGTCGAGGGGGCGGCAGATACGCAGTATTTT. Protein: CARDVEGAADTQYF.

This clonotype was picked up a small number of times. The V and J genes are TRBV5-1 and TRBJ2-5; 10 nucleotides match TRBD1. Near its end, the DNA agrees better with TRBJ2-7, so the J call may be wrong. CDR1 and CDR2 (germline): SGHRS, YFSETQ. CDR3 length equals 14 residues. The CDR3 DNA is TGCGCCAGTTCTGGGGGGACAGGGGCCGACGAGCAGTACTTC. It encodes CASSGGTGADEQYF.

This chain connects TRBV20-1 to TRBJ1-3; no reliable D call. Trimming cost V 5 bases and J 0 bases, with 8 bases left between them. Germline CDR1 is DFQATT and CDR2 is SNEGSKA (reference sequence). CDR3 length: 13 amino acids. The CDR3 nucleotides read TGCAGTGCTTACGACAACTCTGGAAACACCATATATTTT. Amino acid sequence: CSAYDNSGNTIYF.

The V call is TRBV6-5, the J call TRBJ2-1, with TRBD2 matching 13 bases. Per the germline V gene, CDR1 is MNHEY and CDR2 is SVGAGI. This CDR3 is 14 amino acids long. J lost 12 bases, V lost 5 bases, and 7 bases had no gene match. The DNA of the CDR3 is TGTGCCAGCAGTCAAACTAGCGGGGGGGCAGGGCAGTTCTTC. Translation gives CASSQTSGGAGQFF.

The chain is built from TRBV5-5 and TRBJ2-2; 12 bases align to TRBD2. Germline V CDR1 and CDR2: SGHKS, YYEKEE (reference sequence). This CDR3 has 16 residues. V was pared by 0 bases and J by 7 bases, with 4 bases of the junction left unmatched. The CDR3 protein is CASSLGLAGEGGELFF. CDR3 DNA: TGTGCCAGCAGCTTGGGACTAGCGGGAGAAGGCGGGGAGCTGTTTTTT.

The sample holds a few counts of this clonotype. The chain has TRBV28 and TRBJ1-2; TRBD1 might be the D (5 bases). CDR1 is MDHEN and CDR2 is SYDVKM in the germline V gene. The CDR3 is 18 residues long. V was pared by 5 bases and J by 0 bases, with 22 bases between. The CDR3 loop reads CASSGASNWAATNYGYTF. The CDR3 DNA sequence: TGTGCCAGCAGTGGGGCGTCCAATTGGGCAGCTACTAACTATGGCTACACCTTC.

The chain joins TRBV30 to TRBJ1-2; D possibly corresponds to TRBD1 (6 bases). The germline V and J ends were trimmed by 4 bases and 0 bases, with 9 bases remaining between them. The CDR3 is 13 amino acids. Looked up from germline, CDR1 is GTSNPN and CDR2 is SVGIG (reference sequence). The CDR3: CAWMDSANYGYTF. In DNA form, the CDR3 reads TGTGCCTGGATGGACAGCGCTAACTATGGCTACACCTTC.

This clonotype came up a few times. The chain has TRBV7-2 and TRBJ1-2; 9 bases fit TRBD1. V shed 1 base, J shed 4 bases, and the junction held 4 bases outside the gene matches. Germline V lookup: CDR1 SGHTA, CDR2 FQGNSA. This CDR3 region has 15 residues. CDR3 in amino acids: CASSLGGDRVYGYTF. In DNA form, the CDR3 reads TGTGCCAGCAGCTTAGGAGGGGACAGGGTCTATGGCTACACCTTC.

This sequence joins TRBV9 and TRBJ1-4; no reliable D call. This CDR3 region has 17 residues. CDR1 is SGDLS, CDR2 YYNGEE, per germline. The germline V and J ends were trimmed by 0 bases and 0 bases, with 12 bases remaining between them. The CDR3 DNA follows: TGTGCCAGCAGCGTAGAAAGGGAAATTGCAACTAATGAAAAACTGTTTTTT. It codes for CASSVEREIATNEKLFF. The whole variable domain, remainder taken from reference TRBV9 and TRBJ1-4, is DSGVTQTPKHLITATGQRVTLRCSPRSGDLSVYWYQQSLDQGLQFLIQYYNGEERAKGNILERFSAQQFPDLHSELNLSSLELGDSALYFCASSVEREIATNEKLFFGSGTQLSVL.

The chain couples TRBV3-1 to TRBJ2-7, with D perhaps matching TRBD1 (6 bases). The CDR3 has 16 residues. Trimming took off 3 bases at V and 3 bases at J, with 18 bases between the two ends. CDR1 and CDR2 from the germline V gene are LGHDT and YNNKEL (reference sequence). This CDR3 is CASSQTTGTGNYEQYF. CDR3 sequence (DNA): TGTGCCAGCAGCCAGACTACCGGCACAGGGAACTACGAGCAGTACTTC.

This clonotype was observed a handful of times. The chain carries TRBV7-2 and TRBJ2-3, with a possible D match to TRBD2 (6 bases). V gave up 1 base and J gave up 11 bases, with 13 bases separating them. The CDR3 totals 13 residues. Germline-derived CDR1 and CDR2 are SGHTA and FQGNSA. DNA for the CDR3: TGTGCCAGCAGCTTAGGGTTGCGGGAAGGGCAGTATTTT. This gives the protein CASSLGLREGQYF.

This clonotype was counted between two and nine times. The chain joins TRBV4-3 to TRBJ2-3, with D perhaps matching TRBD2 (6 bases). Per the germline V gene, CDR1 is LGHNA and CDR2 is YSLEER. V was cut by 10 bases and J by 0 bases, with 17 bases left in between. This CDR3 has 15 amino acids. Here the CDR3 DNA reads TGCGCCACCACCGGGACTCCTACTAGCACAGATACGCAGTATTTT. Translating gives CATTGTPTSTDTQYF.

V is TRBV7-9 and J is TRBJ1-4; D is perhaps TRBD1 (6 bases). Germline CDR1 SEHNR, CDR2 FQNEAQ (reference sequence). The V and J ends lost 6 bases and 0 bases respectively, with 11 bases between them. This CDR3 has 15 amino acids. CDR3 region: CASSRDTTTNEKLFF. CDR3 nucleotide sequence: TGTGCCAGCAGTCGGGACACCACAACTAATGAAAAACTGTTTTTT.

This clonotype was counted once. A much larger clonotype is one base distant, so this may be a read error. This sequence joins TRBV11-2 and TRBJ2-1; TRBD1 aligns across 7 bases. The CDR3 spans 14 residues. Germline trimming cut 7 bases from V and 11 bases from J; bases unmatched to any gene: 14. Germline values: CDR1 SGHAT, CDR2 FQNNGV. The chain's CDR3 is CASTSGQPGGKQFF. The DNA for the CDR3 is TGTGCCAGCACCTCGGGACAGCCGGGCGGTAAGCAGTTCTTC. Variable domain in full (rest from reference TRBV11-2 and TRBJ2-1): EAGVAQSPRYKIIEKRQSVAFWCNPISGHATLYWYQQILGQGPKLLIQFQNNGVVDDSQLPKDRFSAERLKGVDSTLKIQPAKLEDSAVYLCASTSGQPGGKQFFGPGTRLTVL.

J is TRBJ2-4 and V is TRBV13; D tentatively reads TRBD1 or TRBD2 (5 bases each). Germline CDR1 is PRHDT and CDR2 is FYEKMQ (reference sequence). The CDR3 contains 12 residues. V dropped 3 bases and J dropped 6 bases, with 6 bases sitting between them. Here the CDR3 reads CASSLGVNIQYF. The CDR3 nucleotides read TGTGCCAGCAGCTTGGGGGTAAACATTCAGTACTTC.

This clonotype was picked up a small number of times. This chain joins TRBV12-3 or TRBV12-4 and TRBJ2-3; D call uncertain. V gave up 6 bases and J gave up 2 bases, with 12 bases separating them. The CDR3 spans 14 residues. The CDR3 loop is CASRPPLNTDTQYF. The CDR3 DNA reads as TGTGCCAGCAGACCTCCTCTAAACACAGATACGCAGTATTTT.

V gene TRBV11-1 combines with J gene TRBJ2-3; 8 bases are shared with TRBD2. The V and J ends lost 7 bases and 4 bases, in that order; junction bases with no gene match: 13. The CDR3 is 16 amino acids. CDR1 and CDR2 (germline): SGHAT, FQDESV (reference sequence). The CDR3 region has the DNA TGTGCCAGCACCTCCGGGTTGCGGGAGGACGCAGATACGCAGTATTTT. It specifies CASTSGLREDADTQYF.

This clonotype came up a few times. This chain joins TRBV7-2 and TRBJ1-2; 10 positions match TRBD1. With 5 bases clipped from V and 4 bases from J, the junction kept 7 bases outside the gene matches. The CDR3 runs to 15 residues. CDR1 SGHTA and CDR2 FQGNSA come from the germline V gene. The DNA of the CDR3 is TGTGCCAGCAGCACCGGGACAGGGGTCGTCTATGGCTACACCTTC. Translation gives CASSTGTGVVYGYTF.

The V call is TRBV27, the J call TRBJ1-1; 8 bases line up with TRBD1. CDR1 is MNHEY and CDR2 is SMNVEV in the germline V gene (reference sequence). Trimming at V came to 0 bases and at J to 1 base, leaving 7 bases not matched to a gene. CDR3 length equals 17 residues. The CDR3 loop is CASSLSVNRGGNTEAFF. The CDR3 nucleotides are TGTGCCAGCAGTTTATCGGTGAACAGGGGGGGGAACACTGAAGCTTTCTTT.

This chain uses TRBV13 with TRBJ2-7; 7 nucleotides line up with TRBD1. Unmatched junction bases numbered 7, after V lost 5 bases and J lost 3 bases. The CDR3 sequence is 14 residues long. The germline gives CDR1 PRHDT, CDR2 FYEKMQ (reference sequence). The CDR3 protein is CASSPGDRYYEQYF. The CDR3 DNA follows: TGTGCCAGCAGCCCCGGGGACAGATACTACGAGCAGTACTTC.

The CDR3 bases are TGTGCCAGCAGTTTAGACAGGGAAAAACTGTTTTTT. Translating it yields CASSLDREKLFF. V usage is TRBV12-3 or TRBV12-4 and J usage is TRBJ1-4; tentatively, D is TRBD1 (5 bases). V lost 1 base, J lost 8 bases, and 5 bases lay in between. The CDR3 length is 12 residues.

V usage is TRBV10-3 and J usage is TRBJ2-4, with a tentative D call TRBD1 (6 bases). The CDR3 sequence is 20 residues long. Trimming shortened V by 0 bases and J by 0 bases, and 21 bases separated the two germline ends. Germline V gives CDR1 ENHRY, CDR2 SYGVKD. The CDR3 region has the DNA TGTGCCATCAGTGAGTCTAGGGGGACCACACTCAAGATAGCCAAAAACATTCAGTACTTC. Translation: CAISESRGTTLKIAKNIQYF.

The chain joins TRBV4-1 to TRBJ2-5; D is uncertain. Germline values: CDR1 MGHRA, CDR2 YSYEKL. This CDR3 contains 14 residues. Trimming removed 0 bases at V and 2 bases at J, with 7 bases between. DNA of the CDR3: TGCGCCAGCAGCCAAGAGCCGGGTCAAGAGACCCAGTACTTC. Its protein is CASSQEPGQETQYF.

This chain connects TRBV9 to TRBJ2-7; D unclear. This CDR3 has 15 amino acids. Germline assignment: CDR1 SGDLS and CDR2 YYNGEE. V lost 2 bases and J lost 0, with 12 bases in between. This CDR3 reads CASSVDSASSYEQYF. For the CDR3, the DNA is TGTGCCAGCAGCGTTGACTCGGCTAGCTCCTACGAGCAGTACTTC. Full variable domain (rest looked up from reference TRBV9 and TRBJ2-7): DSGVTQTPKHLITATGQRVTLRCSPRSGDLSVYWYQQSLDQGLQFLIQYYNGEERAKGNILERFSAQQFPDLHSELNLSSLELGDSALYFCASSVDSASSYEQYFGPGTRLTVT.

This clonotype was counted only a few times. The chain combines TRBV5-1 with TRBJ2-2; 7 bases line up with TRBD2. The germline CDR1 and CDR2 sequences are SGHRS and YFSETQ. V dropped 4 bases and J dropped 2; count of bases not matched to a gene: 5. This CDR3 is built from 15 residues. CDR3 bases: TGCGCCAGCAGCGTAGGCGGGAGTAACACCGGGGAGCTGTTTTTT. Residues: CASSVGGSNTGELFF.

This clonotype was seen a few times. The chain uses TRBV12-3 or TRBV12-4 and TRBJ2-5; D unresolved. The CDR3 is 12 residues long. The V end was cut by 8 bases, the J end by 4 bases, with 11 bases between. The CDR3 sequence is CASGAEGETQYF. The CDR3 region has the DNA TGTGCCAGCGGTGCTGAAGGAGAGACCCAGTACTTC.

V gene TRBV10-3 combines with J gene TRBJ2-1; TRBD1 matches 9 bases. The J call may be incorrect, as the DNA end agrees better with TRBJ2-7. This CDR3 is built from 13 residues. CDR1 and CDR2 from the germline V gene are ENHRY and SYGVKD. CDR3 sequence: CAVLGQGDNEQYF. As DNA, the CDR3 is TGTGCCGTCTTGGGACAGGGTGACAATGAGCAGTACTTC.